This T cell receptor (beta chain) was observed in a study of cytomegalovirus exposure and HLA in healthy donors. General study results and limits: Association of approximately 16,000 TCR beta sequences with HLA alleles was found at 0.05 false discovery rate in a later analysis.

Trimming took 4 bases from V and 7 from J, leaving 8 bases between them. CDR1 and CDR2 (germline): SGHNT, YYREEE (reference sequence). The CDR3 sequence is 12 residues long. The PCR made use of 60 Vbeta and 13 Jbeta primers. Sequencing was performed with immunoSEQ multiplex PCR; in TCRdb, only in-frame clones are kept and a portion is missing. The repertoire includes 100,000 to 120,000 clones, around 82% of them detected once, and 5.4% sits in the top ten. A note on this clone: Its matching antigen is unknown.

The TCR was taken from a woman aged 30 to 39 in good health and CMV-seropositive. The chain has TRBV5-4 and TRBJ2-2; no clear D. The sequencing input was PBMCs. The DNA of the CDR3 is TGTGCCAGCAGCCTATCTAACGGGGAGCTGTTTTTT. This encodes CASSLSNGELFF.